This T cell receptor beta chain came from a study of graft-versus-host responses after intestinal transplantation (dated by TCRdb to the early 2020s). Regarding the complete study: Multivisceral, liver-intestinal, or isolated intestinal transplants were received by the recipients. To identify alloreactive clones, pre-transplant mixed lymphocyte reaction products were sequenced and then compared with unstimulated pre-transplant donor and recipient T cells. Graft-versus-host and host-versus-graft alloreactive T cell clones were tracked in the graft, circulation and bone marrow after intestinal transplantation using bulk TCR-beta CDR3 sequencing. Donor T cell macrochimerism was defined as a peak of at least 4% donor T cells among recipient peripheral blood mononuclear cells. The cohort enrolled about two dozen intestinal transplant recipients, one of whom was a retransplant, and 3 patients without pretransplant specimens were excluded. Anti-thymocyte globulin induction was given to all recipients, followed by maintenance tacrolimus and steroids for around three years. Samples from a few later patients were sequenced in-house on an Illumina MiSeq with MiXCR processing rather than by the commercial service. General study outcomes and caveats: High GvH to HvG T cell clonal ratios were observed in the allografts of patients with donor T cell macrochimerism. The relatively low number and heterogeneity of intestinal transplant patients limited the conclusions. GvH clones were detected in recipient bone marrow, and some of these GvH clones were observed earlier in ileal mucosa or blood, consistent with an intestinal mucosal origin. Early after transplant, declines in HvG clones were associated with peak levels of circulating GvH clones.

In the first month after transplant, blood samples were collected up to 4 times, and after that at least monthly when available. In regard to this clone: Its binding antigen is unknown. Base-call qualities are not available, and no considerably larger clone is one nucleotide away.

The receptor library was made with the immunoSEQ multiplex PCR assay. High-throughput TCR-beta CDR3 sequencing of genomic DNA from most patients was performed by Adaptive Biotechnologies. The source study handled its data this way. TCR sequencing data for 15 to 20 patients were retrieved from Adaptive's ImmunoSEQ software; a few other patients were processed with MiXCR and VDJtools. CDR3 nucleotide sequences shared between donor and recipient were removed because the origin of such sequences could not be assigned. At least 2-fold expansion over unstimulated cells and a minimum CFSE-low frequency of 0.002% (template counts) or 0.001% (read counts) were required for clones to be classified as alloreactive. Clones detected in sequenced pre-transplant spleen, lymph node, or MLR CFSE-low populations of the donor or recipient were defined as mappable. The cumulative frequency of alloreactive clones was calculated as a percentage of all sequences, weighted by copy number. TCRdb re-hosts the immuneACCESS table, in-frame sequences only. Its copies lack some clones; in the studies checked, an unresolved V gene accounts for under half of them, and the cause for the rest is not known. V and J calls plus clone size are reproduced from that table; the DNA served to infer D and trimming. This sample is represented by 98,000 or so clones; approximately 85% of them were singletons. The ten biggest clones cover more than 1.4% of the sample.

Inclusive of the bounding cysteine and phenylalanine, the CDR3 is 16 residues long. The sequence is cut down to CDR3 DNA, 48 bases in frame from base 1. Based on the germline V gene, the CDR1 and CDR2 sequences are MNHEY and SVGAGI. V has 4 bases trimmed and J has 8 bases trimmed; junction bases matching no gene number 9. The source was PBMCs, collected 255 days after intestinal transplant. The chain is encoded by TRBV6-5 joined to TRBJ2-1, with 12 bases matching TRBD2. The origin of this receptor is a human patient who received an intestinal transplant, so some T cells may come from the graft donor. The CDR3 reads CASSLASGGAVYEQFF. The DNA reads as follows: TGTGCCAGCAGTTTAGCTAGCGGGGGGGCTGTCTATGAGCAGTTCTTC.